A single sample is the source of the 3 T cell receptor beta chains below, sequenced in a study of T cell responses to AZD1222 COVID-19 vaccine (TCRdb year 2021). The library was generated by the immunoSEQ multiplex PCR assay. TCRdb took this table from immuneACCESS and kept in-frame rearrangements with V and J called. Such tables lack part of the clones; where checked against another copy, unresolved V genes explain under half of the gap, and the rest is unexplained. The sample records approximately 140,000 clones, roughly 94% of which are singletons. The top ten constitute about 1.3% of the sample. This specimen's time point label, interpreted: baseline before first vaccination. The material was peripheral blood, obtained on day 0 of AZD1222 vaccination. All receptors derive from an adult in good health.

This clone was seen a handful of times. This sample also contains other DNA sequences that code for the same CDR3. The chain has TRBV30 and TRBJ2-5; D possibly corresponds to TRBD1 (5 bases). CDR1 is GTSNPN, CDR2 SVGIG, per germline (reference sequence). Trimming shortened V by 0 bases and J by 4 bases, and 6 bases separated the two germline ends. The CDR3 consists of 12 residues. The CDR3 DNA reads TGTGCCTGGAGTGTTCAGGGAGAGACCCAGTACTTC. Amino acid sequence: CAWSVQGETQYF.

J is TRBJ2-2 and V is TRBV11-3; D possibly uses TRBD1 or TRBD2 (6 bases each). The CDR3 has 16 residues. The V and J ends lost 3 bases and 0 bases respectively, with 11 bases between them. Germline V lookup: CDR1 SGHNT, CDR2 YENEEA. CDR3 coding DNA: TGTGCCAGCAGCTTGTCGGGGGCGTCGAACACCGGGGAGCTGTTTTTT. It codes for CASSLSGASNTGELFF.

This clone was found a few times. In DNA form, the CDR3 reads TGCGCCAGCAGTGTTGGGACAGGAGAGAACTATGGCTACACCTTC. This gives the protein CASSVGTGENYGYTF. The chain combines TRBV5-1 with TRBJ1-2, with 8 nucleotides matching TRBD1. The CDR3 is made up of 15 amino acids. Germline assignment: CDR1 SGHRS and CDR2 YFSETQ. V was clipped by 5 bases and J by 2 bases; unmatched bases: 8.